These T cell receptor beta chains were read from a single sample in a study of shared clonotypes between healthy human individuals. Assay used: immunoSEQ multiplex PCR; TCRdb lists only in-frame clones, some missing. The table lists about 1.1 million clones, around three quarters of them singletons. Sequencing used memory CD4+ T cells from PBMCs. The receptors were gathered from a man younger than 30 in good health. Some clones in this sample may be carry-over from other donors' samples. Both conserved end residues are part of each CDR3. A D gene is named only where the DNA matches it firmly. Clone size appears in some rows only: once, few, many, or a class for an expanded clone.

j_call cdr3_length clone_size v_call d_call cdr3_aa cdr3_nt
TRBJ1-2 14 NA TRBV6-1 TRBD1 CASSRRGQSYGYTF TGTGCCAGCAGCCGGAGGGGGCAGAGCTATGGCTACACCTTC
TRBJ1-1 16 NA TRBV4-3 NA CASSQDWRGRRTEAFF TGCGCCAGCAGCCAAGATTGGCGGGGGCGAAGGACTGAAGCTTTCTTT
TRBJ2-5 14 many TRBV28 NA CASSLGGRSETQYF TGTGCCAGCAGTTTAGGCGGCCGATCCGAGACCCAGTACTTC
TRBJ1-3 17 NA TRBV9 NA CASSVGRKTPSGNTIYF TGTGCCAGCAGCGTAGGACGGAAGACCCCCTCTGGAAACACCATATATTTT
TRBJ2-1 16 NA TRBV4-3 NA CASSQARDQSYNEQFF TGCGCCAGCAGCCAAGCCCGGGACCAATCCTACAATGAGCAGTTCTTC
TRBJ2-1 15 NA TRBV9 NA CASTHRQGREDEQFF TGTGCCAGCACCCATAGACAGGGGAGGGAGGATGAGCAGTTCTTC
TRBJ1-2 15 NA TRBV9 NA CASSLQGWPFYGYTF TGTGCCAGCAGCTTACAGGGTTGGCCGTTCTATGGCTACACCTTC
TRBJ1-1 14 NA TRBV27 NA CASSHINRNTEAFF TGTGCCAGCAGTCATATCAATCGGAACACTGAAGCTTTCTTT
TRBJ2-3 16 NA TRBV7-9 TRBD2 CASSLGLAGGRDTQYF TGTGCCAGCAGTTTGGGACTAGCGGGAGGAAGAGATACGCAGTATTTT
TRBJ2-7 15 NA TRBV6-1 NA CASRGVAGFTYEQYF TGTGCCAGCAGGGGAGTCGCAGGGTTCACCTACGAGCAGTACTTC
TRBJ1-2 14 NA TRBV5-5 TRBD1 CASSPPGGYYGYTF TGTGCCAGCAGCCCCCCAGGGGGCTACTATGGCTACACCTTC
TRBJ2-4 16 NA TRBV19 TRBD2 CASSIIGGGTKNIQYF TGTGCCAGTAGTATAATTGGCGGGGGTACCAAAAACATTCAGTACTTC
TRBJ2-6 16 NA TRBV7-2 NA CASSPGPRAGANVLTF TGTGCCAGCAGCCCGGGACCCCGGGCTGGGGCCAACGTCCTGACTTTC
TRBJ2-5 11 NA TRBV20-1 NA CSARDLETQYF TGCAGTGCTAGGGACTTAGAGACCCAGTACTTC
TRBJ2-5 13 NA TRBV19 TRBD1 CASSLRGRETQYF TGTGCCAGTAGTCTCAGGGGGCGGGAGACCCAGTACTTC
TRBJ2-7 15 NA TRBV18 NA CASSPPVWGVGEQYF TGTGCCAGCTCACCACCGGTCTGGGGGGTAGGGGAGCAGTACTTC
TRBJ1-1 14 NA TRBV7-8 NA CASSFPGLNTEAFF TGTGCCAGCAGCTTTCCGGGCTTGAACACTGAAGCTTTCTTT
TRBJ1-3 16 NA TRBV2 NA CASSAQTGRFGNTIYF TGTGCCAGCAGTGCCCAGACAGGCCGCTTTGGAAACACCATATATTTT
TRBJ2-2 13 NA TRBV5-1 TRBD1 CASSLGQPGELFF TGCGCCAGCAGCCTGGGACAGCCCGGGGAGCTGTTTTTT
TRBJ1-1 13 few TRBV16 NA CASSFPGYTEAFF TGTGCCAGCAGCTTTCCAGGGTACACTGAAGCTTTCTTT
TRBJ2-1 15 NA TRBV5-4 TRBD2 CASSLSGSSYNEQFF TGTGCCAGCAGCTTGAGCGGGAGCTCCTACAATGAGCAGTTCTTC
TRBJ1-2 13 NA TRBV30 NA CAWRLQEGYGYTF TGTGCCTGGAGACTGCAGGAGGGCTATGGCTACACCTTC
TRBJ1-5 15 NA TRBV6-5 NA CASSSSDGYNQPQHF TGTGCCAGCAGTTCCTCCGACGGGTACAATCAGCCCCAGCATTTT
TRBJ2-1 16 NA TRBV7-6 TRBD2 CASSLLAGGNNNEQFF TGTGCCAGCAGCCTACTAGCGGGAGGGAATAACAATGAGCAGTTCTTC
TRBJ2-7 14 NA TRBV2 NA CASSEDRAGYEQYF TGTGCCAGCAGTGAAGACAGGGCAGGCTACGAGCAGTACTTC
TRBJ2-7 15 few TRBV5-4 TRBD1 CASSLGQGGSYEQYF TGTGCCAGCAGCTTGGGACAGGGGGGGTCCTACGAGCAGTACTTC
TRBJ2-5 13 NA TRBV7-9 NA CASSTGAKETQYF TGTGCCAGCAGCACGGGAGCGAAAGAGACCCAGTACTTC
TRBJ1-4 15 NA TRBV19 NA CASSTRRGTAEKLFF TGTGCCAGTAGTACAAGGAGGGGAACGGCTGAAAAACTGTTTTTT
TRBJ1-4 13 NA TRBV2 TRBD1 CASSGTGGRKLFF TGTGCCAGCAGTGGGACAGGCGGAAGAAAACTGTTTTTT
TRBJ2-2 14 NA TRBV5-1 NA CASSLAEFTGELFF TGCGCCAGCAGCTTGGCCGAGTTCACCGGGGAGCTGTTTTTT
TRBJ1-4 18 NA TRBV5-1 TRBD1 CASSLWGLGQGANEKLFF TGCGCCAGCAGCCTATGGGGTCTCGGACAGGGAGCAAATGAAAAACTGTTTTTT
TRBJ1-4 14 NA TRBV5-1 NA CASSSGAPNEKLFF TGCGCCAGCAGCTCGGGGGCGCCTAATGAAAAACTGTTTTTT
TRBJ1-2 13 NA TRBV2 TRBD1 CASSTGGTSGYTF TGTGCCAGCAGCACAGGGGGGACGAGCGGCTACACCTTC
TRBJ2-3 12 many TRBV5-1 NA CASSLNQDTQYF TGCGCCAGCAGCTTGAATCAAGATACGCAGTATTTT
TRBJ2-4 14 NA TRBV5-1 NA CASSPEGQINIQYF TGCGCCAGCAGCCCGGAGGGACAGATAAACATTCAGTACTTC
TRBJ2-1 19 once TRBV7-3 NA CASSLMVVSGRSGVIEQFF TGTGCCAGCAGCTTAATGGTCGTTTCGGGCAGGTCAGGGGTGATAGAGCAGTTCTTC
TRBJ2-5 12 NA TRBV15 NA CATSRPMQTQYF TGTGCCACCAGCAGGCCAATGCAGACCCAGTACTTC
TRBJ2-7 15 NA TRBV7-2 NA CASSLGAGIRYEQYF TGTGCCAGCAGCTTAGGGGCGGGAATAAGGTACGAGCAGTACTTC
TRBJ2-2 13 NA TRBV19 NA CASSGGGKRELFF TGTGCCAGTAGTGGTGGCGGGAAGAGGGAGCTGTTTTTT
TRBJ1-5 14 many TRBV2 NA CASSESAGDQPQHF TGTGCCAGCAGTGAGTCTGCAGGGGATCAGCCCCAGCATTTT
TRBJ2-1 15 NA TRBV5-6 TRBD2 CASSLVASGYNEQFF TGTGCCAGCAGCTTGGTAGCTAGCGGTTACAATGAGCAGTTCTTC
TRBJ2-5 17 NA TRBV4-2 TRBD2 CASSQDSRLAGGETQYF TGTGCCAGCAGCCAAGATTCCCGACTAGCGGGAGGGGAGACCCAGTACTTC
TRBJ2-7 13 NA TRBV10-3 NA CAISANRANEQYF TGTGCCATCAGTGCCAACAGGGCAAACGAGCAGTACTTC
TRBJ2-1 16 NA TRBV7-9 NA CASTALFKGSGNEQFF TGTGCCAGCACCGCGCTTTTTAAGGGGTCAGGCAATGAGCAGTTCTTC
TRBJ2-5 14 NA TRBV7-9 NA CASSLGTVQETQYF TGTGCCAGCAGCTTAGGGACAGTACAAGAGACCCAGTACTTC
TRBJ2-7 14 NA TRBV28 NA CASSFGRGTYEQYF TGTGCCAGCAGCTTCGGGCGAGGGACCTACGAGCAGTACTTC
TRBJ2-3 17 NA TRBV9 TRBD2 CASSYSGTSGSTDTQYF TGTGCCAGCAGCTACTCCGGGACTAGCGGGAGCACAGATACGCAGTATTTT
TRBJ1-5 19 NA TRBV7-8 NA CASSLGTGFARYSNQPQHF TGTGCCAGCAGCTTAGGTACTGGATTCGCTCGATATAGCAATCAGCCCCAGCATTTT
TRBJ2-7 14 NA TRBV2 TRBD1 CASSEGQGAYEQYF TGTGCCAGCAGTGAAGGGCAGGGGGCGTACGAGCAGTACTTC
TRBJ2-5 13 NA TRBV7-3 NA CASSLGERETQYF TGTGCCAGCAGTCTCGGGGAAAGGGAGACCCAGTACTTC
TRBJ2-5 16 NA TRBV27 NA CASSSLGEGFRKTQYF TGTGCCAGCAGTTCGTTGGGAGAGGGCTTTAGGAAGACCCAGTACTTC
TRBJ2-1 12 many TRBV11-3 NA CASSWGANEQFF TGTGCCAGCAGCTGGGGAGCGAATGAGCAGTTCTTC
TRBJ2-5 13 NA TRBV18 NA CASSGAGEETQYF TGTGCCAGCTCGGGGGCAGGAGAAGAGACCCAGTACTTC
TRBJ1-3 14 NA TRBV5-5 NA CASSPGRRGDTIYF TGTGCCAGCAGCCCGGGACGCCGCGGAGACACCATATATTTT
TRBJ2-5 14 NA TRBV11-1 TRBD2 CASSSGLVEETQYF TGTGCCAGCAGCTCCGGACTAGTTGAAGAGACCCAGTACTTC